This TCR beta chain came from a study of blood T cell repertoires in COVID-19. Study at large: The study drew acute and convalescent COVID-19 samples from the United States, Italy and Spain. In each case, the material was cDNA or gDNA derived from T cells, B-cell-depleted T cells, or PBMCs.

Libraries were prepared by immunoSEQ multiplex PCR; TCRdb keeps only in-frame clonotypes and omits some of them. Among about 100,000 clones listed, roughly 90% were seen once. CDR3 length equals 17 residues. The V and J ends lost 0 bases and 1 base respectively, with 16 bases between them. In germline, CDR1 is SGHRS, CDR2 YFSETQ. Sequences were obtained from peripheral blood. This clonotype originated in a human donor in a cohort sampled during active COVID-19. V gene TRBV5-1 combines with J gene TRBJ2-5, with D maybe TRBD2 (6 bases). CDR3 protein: CASSLGSLRGSQETQYF. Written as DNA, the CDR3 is TGCGCCAGCAGCTTGGGGAGCCTCCGGGGGAGCCAAGAGACCCAGTACTTC.